This T cell receptor (beta chain) was recovered during a study of T cells in Graves' hyperthyroidism and ophthalmopathy. Findings and caveats of the study: Most clonotypes expanded in the thyroid (above 0.001) were also present in blood.

Researchers defined stable Graves' hyperthyroidism as no ophthalmopathy progression within 18 months. Patients aged 18 to 65 with hyperthyroidism were newly diagnosed, with duration under 2 months. Not enrolled were patients with uncontrolled infection, other autoimmune disease, pregnancy or lactation. Amplified TCR beta CDR3 regions came from RNA transcripts. First-round RT-PCR targeting the TCR CDR3 was performed with the HTBI primer set. From the multiplex PCR reads, TCRdb called clonotypes with MiXCR, one entry per CDR3 protein. The data contain about 540,000 distinct CDR3 sequences, 46% of them seen just once; the ten biggest clones take up about 8%. This clonotype was recorded at least ten times. Its matching antigen is unknown. V was clipped by 1 base and J by 2 bases, with 12 bases between them. The CDR3 runs 15 residues. Germline loops: CDR1 SGHTA, CDR2 FQGNSA.

The V call is TRBV7-2, the J call TRBJ2-7; D unresolved. The specimen was peripheral blood or thyroid tissue (not recorded which). This receptor was obtained from a woman between 18 and 30 years old with Graves' hyperthyroidism. The CDR3 protein is CASSLVFRDAYEQYF. The CDR3 bases are TGTGCCAGCAGCTTAGTTTTTAGGGATGCCTACGAGCAGTACTTC.